The source of this T cell receptor (beta chain) is a study of T-cell memory formation after mild COVID-19. Trimming removed 6 bases from V and 0 bases from J, with 8 bases in between. Germline CDR1 and CDR2: SQVTM and ANQGSEA. The CDR3 consists of 12 residues. TCRdb re-analysed the 5' RACE reads in MiXCR, keeping a single row per CDR3 protein. The table lists about 400,000 distinct CDR3 sequences, about 15% of them singletons, with 20% to 25% in the top ten. Only a few counts were recorded for this clonotype. The clonotype was recovered from a young man who had mild COVID-19 (a few samples of this study predate the infection). Cell type and time point are not known. Input material: PBMCs or a T cell subset sorted from them (not recorded which). The genes are TRBV29-1 and TRBJ1-1, with D unclear. CDR3 DNA: TGCAGCGTCGCCTACATGAACACTGAAGCTTTCTTT. Translated: CSVAYMNTEAFF.